What follows are 27 T cell receptor beta chains derived from one specimen sequenced in a study of shared clonotypes between healthy human individuals (dated by TCRdb to about 2020). CD8 naive samples were obtained by positive selection for CCR7 among CD45RO-negative cells, yielding a CD45RA+CCR7+ population from which TemRA cells were excluded. The method was the immunoSEQ multiplex PCR assay. What TCRdb holds here is the immuneACCESS table cut down to in-frame rearrangements. Part of the clones is not present; checked against another copy, under half of the missing clones reflect an unresolved V gene, and the others are unexplained. The sample table records roughly 550,000 clones; about 95% of these occur just once. The top ten clones comprise about 0.11% of the sample. Sequences were obtained from naive CD8+ T cells sorted from blood. Read against the paper, the sample's cell subset or site label means: CD45RA+CCR7+. The origin of the receptors is a woman younger than 45 in good health.

The chain recombines TRBV27 with TRBJ2-1, with D perhaps given as TRBD1 or TRBD2 (6 bases each). Germline V CDR1 and CDR2: MNHEY, SMNVEV (reference sequence). Deletions cut 0 bases from V and 10 bases from J, with 10 bases between. The CDR3 has 13 amino acids. The CDR3 bases are TGTGCCAGCAGTTTATCGGGGGGCGCGGAGCAGTTCTTC. Protein: CASSLSGGAEQFF.

This chain links TRBV5-1 with TRBJ2-7; D remains unclear. The germline gives CDR1 SGHRS, CDR2 YFSETQ. The length of the CDR3 is 18 residues. V dropped 4 bases and J dropped 0 bases, with 23 bases sitting between them. This chain's CDR3 is CASSPLLSGGPSSYEQYF. The CDR3 DNA follows: TGCGCCAGCAGCCCCCTTCTCTCGGGCGGACCGAGCTCCTACGAGCAGTACTTC.

This chain links TRBV18 with TRBJ2-7; a possible D gene is TRBD1 (5 bases). CDR3 length: 13 residues. Germline-derived CDR1 and CDR2 are KGHSH and LQKENI. V lost 6 bases, J lost 3 bases, and 12 bases lay in between. CDR3 DNA: TGTGCCAGCTCCCCGGCGACAGACTACGAGCAGTACTTC. Translating gives CASSPATDYEQYF.

The chain joins TRBV28 to TRBJ2-7; 8 positions agree with TRBD1. V dropped 3 bases and J dropped 0; count of bases not matched to a gene: 1. The germline CDR1 and CDR2 sequences are MDHEN and SYDVKM. The CDR3 spans 14 residues. The CDR3 protein is CASSLDRDSYEQYF. The CDR3 DNA follows: TGTGCCAGCAGTTTGGACAGGGACTCCTACGAGCAGTACTTC.

In this sample, this clone turned up once. The V and J genes are TRBV9 and TRBJ2-7; TRBD1 is a possible D gene (5 bases). The V and J ends lost 5 bases and 2 bases respectively, with 14 bases between them. Germline V gene sequence: CDR1 SGDLS, CDR2 YYNGEE. CDR3 length: 14 amino acids. The CDR3 region is CASSPRAGPYEQYF. CDR3 DNA sequence: TGTGCCAGCAGTCCCCGGGCAGGGCCCTACGAGCAGTACTTC.

The V and J genes are TRBV7-3 and TRBJ2-5; TRBD2 aligns across 7 bases. The trim removed 5 bases at V and 3 bases at J, leaving 9 bases unmatched. CDR1 is SGHTA, CDR2 FQGTGA, per germline. The CDR3 has 15 amino acids. The CDR3 is CASSKLGLPEETQYF. The CDR3 coding sequence is TGTGCCAGCAGCAAACTGGGACTACCAGAAGAGACCCAGTACTTC. The whole variable domain, filled in from reference TRBV7-3 and TRBJ2-5, reads GAGVSQTPSNKVTEKGKYVELRCDPISGHTALYWYRQSLGQGPEFLIYFQGTGAADDSGLPNDRFFAVRPEGSVSTLKIQRTERGDSAVYLCASSKLGLPEETQYFGPGTRLLVL.

The chain joins TRBV5-4 to TRBJ2-1, with D perhaps matching TRBD1 or TRBD2 (6 bases each). V lost 5 bases and J lost 4, with 16 bases in between. The CDR3 spans 15 residues. Germline lookup yields CDR1 SGHNT and CDR2 YYREEE (reference sequence). Here the CDR3 reads CASSYTGAGYNEQFF. CDR3 bases: TGTGCCAGCAGTTACACGGGGGCGGGTTACAATGAGCAGTTCTTC.

This chain joins TRBV7-9 and TRBJ1-6; 7 bases agree with TRBD1. This CDR3 has 13 amino acids. Looked up from germline, CDR1 is SEHNR and CDR2 is FQNEAQ (reference sequence). The trim removed 10 bases at V and 4 bases at J, leaving 4 bases unmatched. In nucleotides, the CDR3 is TGTGCCACACAGGGGAAATATAATTCACCCCTCCACTTT. Its protein is CATQGKYNSPLHF.

This clone was seen a handful of times. The V and J genes are TRBV19 and TRBJ2-7, with TRBD1 matching 9 bases. CDR3 size: 13 residues. V lost 8 bases and J lost 1; bases outside the gene matches: 3. Germline V gives CDR1 LNHDA, CDR2 SQIVND (reference sequence). The CDR3 coding sequence is TGTGCCAGTGGACAGGGGCCTTCCTACGAGCAGTACTTC. Its protein is CASGQGPSYEQYF.

The rearrangement links TRBV28 to TRBJ1-1; TRBD1 is a possible D gene (5 bases). Germline assignment: CDR1 MDHEN and CDR2 SYDVKM. This CDR3 has 14 residues. Trimming left V 5 bases short and J 0 bases short, with 10 bases between. CDR3: CASSLGHMNTEAFF. Written as DNA, the CDR3 is TGTGCCAGCAGTCTCGGACATATGAACACTGAAGCTTTCTTT. The whole variable domain, remainder taken from reference TRBV28 and TRBJ1-1, is DVKVTQSSRYLVKRTGEKVFLECVQDMDHENMFWYRQDPGLGLRLIYFSYDVKMKEKGDIPEGYSVSREKKERFSLILESASTNQTSMYLCASSLGHMNTEAFFGQGTRLTVV.

The V gene is TRBV28, the J gene TRBJ2-7; maybe TRBD2 (5 bases). The CDR3 runs to 10 residues. Trimming took 8 bases from V and 3 from J, leaving 5 bases between them. CDR1 is MDHEN, CDR2 SYDVKM, per germline. The CDR3 here is CASEGYEQYF. The CDR3 DNA is TGTGCCAGCGAGGGCTACGAGCAGTACTTC.

The chain couples TRBV27 to TRBJ1-2; 7 nucleotides align to TRBD1. The J segment lost 5 bases and the V segment lost 4 bases, leaving 7 bases of the junction unmatched. This CDR3 comprises 14 residues. CDR1 and CDR2 (germline): MNHEY, SMNVEV (reference sequence). The DNA of the CDR3 is TGTGCCAGCAGTTCGACAGGGAAATATTATGGCTACACCTTC. This translates into CASSSTGKYYGYTF.

The chain has TRBV4-1 and TRBJ2-5; the match to TRBD2 covers 7 bases. Germline-derived CDR1 and CDR2 are MGHRA and YSYEKL. Trimming removed 2 bases from V and 5 bases from J; junction bases left unmatched: 5. The CDR3 spans 14 residues. The chain's CDR3 is CASSQRLALETQYF. The CDR3 DNA follows: TGCGCCAGCAGCCAAAGACTAGCTTTGGAGACCCAGTACTTC.

The CDR3 loop reads CASSGIPDLETQYF. CDR3 DNA: TGTGCCAGCAGTGGCATCCCGGATTTGGAGACCCAGTACTTC. The V call is TRBV2, the J call TRBJ2-5; the D is unclear. With 4 bases removed from V and 5 bases from J, the gap between germline ends came to 14 bases. From germline, CDR1 is SNHLY and CDR2 FYNNEI. The CDR3 covers 14 residues.

The chain is built from TRBV2 and TRBJ2-7; possibly TRBD1 or TRBD2 for D (5 bases each). The V gene's germline CDR1 is SNHLY and CDR2 FYNNEI. Between the trimmed V and J ends, which lost 7 bases and 2 bases, there was a span of 12 bases. CDR3 size: 13 residues. CDR3 protein: CASTGARAYEQYF. CDR3 nucleotide sequence: TGTGCCAGCACCGGGGCGCGGGCCTACGAGCAGTACTTC.

The gene calls are TRBV6-6 and TRBJ2-5; D gene uncertain. This CDR3 region has 13 residues. Trimming pared 0 bases from V and 2 bases from J, leaving 4 bases between. Germline V lookup: CDR1 MNHNY, CDR2 SVGAGI (reference sequence). CDR3 DNA sequence: TGTGCCAGCAGTTACTCCTGGCAAGAGACCCAGTACTTC. Its translation is CASSYSWQETQYF.

V and J are TRBV19 and TRBJ2-3; D is unresolved. The CDR3 contains 15 residues. Per germline, CDR1 LNHDA and CDR2 SQIVND (reference sequence). The V end lost 6 bases, the J end lost 0 bases, and 13 bases lay between the germline ends. The CDR3 DNA is TGTGCCAGTAGGGACCCCGGTGGGAGCACAGATACGCAGTATTTT. Protein: CASRDPGGSTDTQYF.

J is TRBJ2-5 and V is TRBV19, with 11 bases aligning to TRBD2. The V segment lost 5 bases and the J segment 2 bases; nucleotides outside the gene matches: 4. CDR3 length: 15 residues. Germline assignment: CDR1 LNHDA and CDR2 SQIVND (reference sequence). The CDR3 nucleotides read TGTGCCAGTAGTCTACTAGCGGGAGCTCAAGAGACCCAGTACTTC. Protein product: CASSLLAGAQETQYF.

The V and J genes are TRBV14 and TRBJ2-1, with a tentative D call TRBD2 (5 bases). Germline CDR1 SGHDN, CDR2 FVKESK. Trimming took off 3 bases at V and 5 bases at J, with 17 bases between the two ends. CDR3 length: 16 amino acids. This CDR3 is CASSQEDRPINNEQFF. CDR3 DNA sequence: TGTGCCAGCAGCCAGGAGGACCGTCCTATTAACAATGAGCAGTTCTTC.

This rearrangement joins TRBV5-4 to TRBJ2-7; tentative D call: TRBD2 (6 bases). Trimming shortened V by 4 bases and J by 0 bases, and 14 bases separated the two germline ends. The germline V gene encodes CDR1 SGHNT and CDR2 YYREEE (reference sequence). This CDR3 spans 15 amino acids. CDR3 nucleotide sequence: TGTGCCAGCAGCGGCGGGACCGTTAGCTCCTACGAGCAGTACTTC. Protein product: CASSGGTVSSYEQYF.

V gene TRBV28 combines with J gene TRBJ1-3; a possible D gene is TRBD1 (5 bases). Germline-derived CDR1 and CDR2 are MDHEN and SYDVKM. The CDR3 is 18 amino acids. The V and J ends lost 1 base and 0 bases respectively, with 16 bases between them. The CDR3 here is CASSLFLDRGRSGNTIYF. CDR3 nucleotides: TGTGCCAGCAGTTTATTTCTCGACAGAGGGCGCTCTGGAAACACCATATATTTT.

The genes are TRBV28 and TRBJ1-4, with a tentative D call TRBD1 (5 bases). The V gene's germline CDR1 is MDHEN and CDR2 SYDVKM. This CDR3 comprises 16 residues. V gave up 6 bases and J gave up 0 bases, with 14 bases separating them. The CDR3 DNA sequence: TGTGCCAGCAGCACCCCGACAGAATCAACTAATGAAAAACTGTTTTTT. Residues: CASSTPTESTNEKLFF.

The chain has TRBV5-8 and TRBJ2-1; maybe TRBD2 (6 bases). V was cut by 6 bases and J by 3 bases, with 16 bases left in between. CDR1 and CDR2 from the germline V gene are SGHTS and YDEGEE. The CDR3 covers 15 residues. In DNA, the CDR3 is TGTGCCAGCACCTTCGGCGGGACGGACTACAATGAGCAGTTCTTC. Translating it yields CASTFGGTDYNEQFF.

The rearrangement uses TRBV27 and TRBJ2-7; tentatively, D is TRBD2 (6 bases). The CDR3 length is 16 residues. Germline-derived CDR1 and CDR2 are MNHEY and SMNVEV (reference sequence). The ends were cut back, 2 bases at V and 0 bases at J, with 14 bases in the middle. The CDR3 DNA sequence: TGTGCCAGCAGTTTAACTGCGGGACGACCCTCCTACGAGCAGTACTTC. Translating it yields CASSLTAGRPSYEQYF.

The chain recombines TRBV7-9 with TRBJ2-2; a possible D gene is TRBD2 (5 bases). CDR1 and CDR2 (germline): SEHNR, FQNEAQ (reference sequence). V was clipped by 2 bases and J by 4 bases, with 11 bases between them. This CDR3 spans 15 amino acids. The CDR3 is CASSLTVGATGELFF. The CDR3 nucleotides are TGTGCCAGCAGCTTAACTGTGGGAGCCACCGGGGAGCTGTTTTTT.

This clone occurred once. The V and J genes are TRBV4-2 and TRBJ2-7; D is uncertain. CDR1 and CDR2 from the germline V gene are LGHNA and YNFKEQ. V shed 4 bases and J shed 2 bases, with 12 bases lying between them. This CDR3 contains 14 residues. The CDR3 region has the DNA TGTGCCAGCAGCCCCCACAGCGATCCCTACGAGCAGTACTTC. Its translation is CASSPHSDPYEQYF.

In this sample, this clone turned up once. The V call is TRBV28, the J call TRBJ2-7; D unclear. The CDR3 loop spans 13 amino acids. The germline V and J ends were trimmed by 6 bases and 0 bases, with 9 bases remaining between them. From germline, CDR1 is MDHEN and CDR2 SYDVKM. In DNA form, the CDR3 reads TGTGCCAGCAGGTTCCAGGACTCCTACGAGCAGTACTTC. Translating it yields CASRFQDSYEQYF.